A selection of T cell receptor beta chains follows, all from one sample in a study of CD8 T cells in Susac syndrome. TCRdb re-analysed the immunoSEQ multiplex PCR reads in MiXCR, keeping a single row per CDR3 protein. The sample carries 180,000 or so distinct CDR3 sequences, around 94% recorded once. The sample taken for sequencing was CD4+ T cells from PBMCs. Source of these receptors: a human donor in good health. CDR3s include the opening cysteine and the closing phenylalanine or tryptophan. D genes are given only for firm matches. Not all rows give a size; the values are once, few, many and, for expanded clones, a class.

d_call j_call clone_size v_call cdr3_length cdr3_nt cdr3_aa
TRBD1 TRBJ1-6 NA TRBV7-2 16 TGTGCCAGCAGCTTAGCGGGACAGGCCGGCGGTTCACCCCTCCACTTT CASSLAGQAGGSPLHF
NA TRBJ1-6 NA TRBV5-1 15 TGCGCCAGCAGCTTGGCTCAGGCCTATAATTCACCCCTCCACTTT CASSLAQAYNSPLHF
NA TRBJ1-1 NA TRBV29-1 13 TGCAGCATCGGACAGCCTCGGACCACTGAAGCTTTCTTT CSIGQPRTTEAFF
NA TRBJ1-6 NA TRBV3-1 13 TGTGCCAGCAGCCAAGGTCCTAATTCACCCCTCCACTTT CASSQGPNSPLHF
NA TRBJ2-3 NA TRBV20-1 13 TGCAGTGCTAGAGGTAGAGATGGAGATACGCAGTATTTT CSARGRDGDTQYF
NA TRBJ1-1 NA TRBV20-1 13 TGCAGTGCTAGAGTTTCAGGGGTTGATAGAGCTTTCTTT CSARVSGVDRAFF
TRBD1 TRBJ1-1 NA TRBV20-1 14 TGCAGTGCTAGAGCTACAGGGGGCGCTGGTGAAGCTTTCTTT CSARATGGAGEAFF
NA TRBJ1-2 NA TRBV7-9 11 TGTGCCAGCAGCTGGGGTGGTGGCTACACCTTC CASSWGGGYTF
NA TRBJ2-1 NA TRBV12-3/TRBV12-4 12 TGTGCCAGCAGTGCAAGCTACAATGAGCAGTTCTTC CASSASYNEQFF
TRBD1 TRBJ1-6 NA TRBV27 15 TGTGCCAGCAGTTCGAGACAGGGCCTCAATTCACCCCTCCACTTT CASSSRQGLNSPLHF
TRBD1 TRBJ1-2 NA TRBV20-1 14 TGCAGTGCAACGATGAGACAGGGGGACTATGGCTACACCTTC CSATMRQGDYGYTF
NA TRBJ2-7 NA TRBV3-1 16 TGTGCCAGCAGCCAAGAGGTTGGTGTCCAGTACTACGAGCAGTACTTC CASSQEVGVQYYEQYF
NA TRBJ2-2 NA TRBV15 15 TGTGCCACCAGCCTTCGGACAGTGAACACCGGGGAGCTGTTTTTT CATSLRTVNTGELFF
NA TRBJ1-2 NA TRBV28 14 TGTGCCAGCGGAAGACTGAGGAGTAACTATGGCTACACCTTC CASGRLRSNYGYTF
TRBD2 TRBJ2-1 NA TRBV5-1 16 TGCGCCAGCAGCCCGGGACTAGCGGGGGTCCAGAATGAGCAGTTCTTC CASSPGLAGVQNEQFF
NA TRBJ1-5 NA TRBV18 16 TGTGCCAGCTCACCTTTCTCTCAGGCTAGCAATCAGCCCCAGCATTTT CASSPFSQASNQPQHF
NA TRBJ2-7 NA TRBV2 15 TGTGCCAGCAGTGAAGCTGGGCAGGGAATCTACGAGCAGTACTTC CASSEAGQGIYEQYF
NA TRBJ1-1 NA TRBV5-1 14 TGCGCCAGCAGCTTCTCAGGGGATAGCACTGAAGCTTTCTTT CASSFSGDSTEAFF
NA TRBJ2-7 NA TRBV11-2 13 TGTGCCAGCAGGTTAGGGGCAGCTGCTATGAGGTACTTC CASRLGAAAMRYF
NA TRBJ2-1 NA TRBV20-1 13 TGCAGTGTCCATCAGGCGGGTAAAAATGAGCAGTTCTTC CSVHQAGKNEQFF
TRBD1 TRBJ2-5 NA TRBV7-2 16 TGTGCCAGCAGCTCGATCGACAGGGGGCGCCAGGAGACCCAGTACTTC CASSSIDRGRQETQYF
NA TRBJ2-3 NA TRBV29-1 17 TGCAGCGTTAGCTGGGGGGTAGCAACCCTTTATGCAGATACGCAGTATTTT CSVSWGVATLYADTQYF
NA TRBJ2-1 NA TRBV12-3/TRBV12-4 11 TGTGCCAGCACAGGGTCGAATGAGCAGTTCTTC CASTGSNEQFF
NA TRBJ2-2 NA TRBV4-3 15 TGCGCCAGCAGCCAAGATCAGGCCTTCACCGGGGAGCTGTTTTTT CASSQDQAFTGELFF
NA TRBJ1-2 NA TRBV5-1 17 TGCGCCAGCAGCTTGCGAGGCGGACTTGAGGGGGTCTATGGCTACACCTTC CASSLRGGLEGVYGYTF
NA TRBJ2-3 NA TRBV4-3 15 TGCGCCAGCAGCCAAGACAGTCTCGCCACAGATACGCAGTATTTT CASSQDSLATDTQYF
TRBD2 TRBJ2-3 once TRBV7-9 15 TGTGCCAGCAGCTTAGCTAGCGGGGTTGCAGATACGCAGTATTTT CASSLASGVADTQYF
TRBD2 TRBJ2-3 NA TRBV9 17 TGTGCCAGCAGCGTTTCGACTAGCGGGGCTAGCACAGATACGCAGTATTTT CASSVSTSGASTDTQYF
NA TRBJ1-1 NA TRBV29-1 12 TGCAGCGTTTGCGGCCTGAACACTGAAGCTTTCTTT CSVCGLNTEAFF
NA TRBJ2-1 NA TRBV20-1 15 TGCAGTGCCCCGAGTCGGGGGAGCTCCTACAATGAGCAGTTCTTC CSAPSRGSSYNEQFF
TRBD1 TRBJ1-4 NA TRBV29-1 11 TGCAGCGTTGAAAGGGACAGGAAACTGTTTTTT CSVERDRKLFF
TRBD2 TRBJ2-1 NA TRBV12-3/TRBV12-4 16 TGTGCCAGCAGACCAACCCCCACCGAACTAGCGGGAGAGCAGTTCTTC CASRPTPTELAGEQFF
TRBD1 TRBJ2-3 NA TRBV7-2 15 TGTGCCAGCGCGGGACAGGGGAGGGGTACAGATACGCAGTATTTT CASAGQGRGTDTQYF
NA TRBJ1-5 NA TRBV4-3 13 TGCGCCAGCAGCCAAGCCAGGGATCAGCCCCAGCATTTT CASSQARDQPQHF
NA TRBJ1-2 NA TRBV7-9 16 TGTGCCAGCAGCTTAGGTGCCCAACAGGAGAACTATGGCTACACCTTC CASSLGAQQENYGYTF